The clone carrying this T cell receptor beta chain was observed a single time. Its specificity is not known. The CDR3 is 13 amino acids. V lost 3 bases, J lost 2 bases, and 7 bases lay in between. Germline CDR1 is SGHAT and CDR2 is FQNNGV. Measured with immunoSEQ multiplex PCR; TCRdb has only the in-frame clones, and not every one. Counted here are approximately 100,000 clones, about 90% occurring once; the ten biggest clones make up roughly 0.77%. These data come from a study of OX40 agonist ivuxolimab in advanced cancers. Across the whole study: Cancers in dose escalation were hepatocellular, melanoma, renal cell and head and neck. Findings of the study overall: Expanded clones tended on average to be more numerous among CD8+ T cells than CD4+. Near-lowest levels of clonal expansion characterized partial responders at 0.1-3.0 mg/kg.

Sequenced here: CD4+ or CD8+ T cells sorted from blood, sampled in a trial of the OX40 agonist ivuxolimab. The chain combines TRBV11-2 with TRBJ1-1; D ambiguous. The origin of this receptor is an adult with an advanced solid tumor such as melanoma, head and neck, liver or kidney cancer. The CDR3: CASSFGRNTEAFF. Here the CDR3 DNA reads TGTGCCAGCAGCTTCGGACGTAACACTGAAGCTTTCTTT.